This T cell receptor (beta chain) was captured in a study of cytomegalovirus exposure and HLA in healthy donors. V shed 5 bases, J shed 1 base, and the junction held 2 bases outside the gene matches. CDR3 length: 15 amino acids. Germline CDR1 and CDR2: LNHDA and SQIVND (reference sequence). The PCR employed 60 Vbeta primers together with 13 Jbeta primers. Data came from immunoSEQ multiplex PCR; TCRdb stores just in-frame clones and leaves some out. This sample has roughly 150,000 clones; about 85% occur once, and the top ten carry 2% to 2.5%. Sequencing was done on a sample of PBMCs. The sequence was collected from a woman between 18 and 29 years old in good health and CMV-seronegative. The chain uses TRBV19 and TRBJ2-2, with 9 bases that match TRBD1. For the CDR3, the DNA is TGTGCCAGTAGTTTGGGACAGGGGAACACCGGGGAGCTGTTTTTT. Residues: CASSLGQGNTGELFF.